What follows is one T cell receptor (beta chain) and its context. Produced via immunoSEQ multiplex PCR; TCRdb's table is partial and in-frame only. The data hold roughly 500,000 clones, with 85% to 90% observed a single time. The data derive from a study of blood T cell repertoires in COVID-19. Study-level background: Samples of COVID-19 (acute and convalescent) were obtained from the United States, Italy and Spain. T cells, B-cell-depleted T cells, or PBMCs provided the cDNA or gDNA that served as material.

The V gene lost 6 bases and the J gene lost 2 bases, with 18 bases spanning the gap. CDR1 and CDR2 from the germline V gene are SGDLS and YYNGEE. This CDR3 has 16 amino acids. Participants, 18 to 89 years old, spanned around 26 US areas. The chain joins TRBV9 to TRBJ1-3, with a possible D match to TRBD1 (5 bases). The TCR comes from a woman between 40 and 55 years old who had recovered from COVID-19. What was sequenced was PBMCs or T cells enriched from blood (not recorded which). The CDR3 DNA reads TGTGCCAGCACCACCAACGCTGGGGCGACTGGAAACACCATATATTTT. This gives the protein CASTTNAGATGNTIYF.